This TCR beta chain was found in a study of beta chain features in type 1 diabetes. As every portion of the isolated RNA was reverse transcribed, the sequencing read expressed TCRB transcripts. Generated by immunoSEQ multiplex PCR, the TCRdb table keeps only in-frame clones and is missing some. This repertoire shows hundreds of thousands of clones, roughly a sixth found once; its top ten account for roughly 0.025%. The table lists this clone with a few counts. The CDR3 totals 17 residues. Germline CDR1 SGHTA, CDR2 FQGNSA. V lost 1 base, J lost 11 bases, and 15 bases stayed unmatched. The chain joins TRBV7-2 to TRBJ2-1; 9 bases agree with TRBD2. The sequencing sample was made of naive CD4+ T cells from blood. This sequence was found in a woman aged 18-29 years in good health. This chain's CDR3 is CASSLVPSPSLAGKQFF. In nucleotides, the CDR3 is TGTGCCAGCAGCTTAGTTCCCTCTCCCTCTCTAGCGGGAAAGCAGTTCTTC. The whole variable domain, filled in from reference TRBV7-2 and TRBJ2-1, reads GAGVSQSPSNKVTEKGKDVELRCDPISGHTALYWYRQSLGQGLEFLIYFQGNSAPDKSGLPSDRFSAERTGGSVSTLTIQRTQQEDSAVYLCASSLVPSPSLAGKQFFGPGTRLTVL.